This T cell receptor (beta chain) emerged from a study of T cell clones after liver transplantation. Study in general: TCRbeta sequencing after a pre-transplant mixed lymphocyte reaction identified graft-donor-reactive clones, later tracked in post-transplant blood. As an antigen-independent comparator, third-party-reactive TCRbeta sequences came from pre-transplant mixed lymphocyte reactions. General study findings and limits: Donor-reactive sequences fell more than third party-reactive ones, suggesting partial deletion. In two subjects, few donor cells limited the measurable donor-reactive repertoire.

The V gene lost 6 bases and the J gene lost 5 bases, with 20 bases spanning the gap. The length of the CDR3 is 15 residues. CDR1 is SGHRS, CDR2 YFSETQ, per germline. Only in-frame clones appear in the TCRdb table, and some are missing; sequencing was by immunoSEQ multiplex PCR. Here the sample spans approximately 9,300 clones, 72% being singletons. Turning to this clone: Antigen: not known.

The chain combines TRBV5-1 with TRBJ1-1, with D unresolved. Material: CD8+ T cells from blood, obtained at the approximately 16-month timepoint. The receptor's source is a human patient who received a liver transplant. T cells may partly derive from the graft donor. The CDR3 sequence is CASTPTQSATTEAFF. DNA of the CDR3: TGCGCCAGCACTCCCACCCAGTCCGCGACAACTGAAGCTTTCTTT.